Shown below are 13 T cell receptor beta chains from a single sample sequenced in a study of post-analysis software for immune sequencing data. Whole-study findings and limits: Relative to controls, patients had 5 or 6 TRBV segments at higher frequency, with TRBV5-6, TRBV5-1 and TRBV20-1 among these.

Tagging with unique molecular identifiers was a feature of the TCR beta cDNA libraries. Each CDR3 protein gets one entry after TCRdb re-called the PCR reads with MiXCR. The data hold 800,000 to 950,000 distinct CDR3 sequences, with around 50% observed a single time. The antigens for these receptors are not known. Sequences were obtained from blood. All receptors come from a girl aged 5-17 years with multiple sclerosis.

This clonotype was seen a handful of times. The rearrangement uses TRBV15 and TRBJ2-3, with D perhaps TRBD1 (8 bases). This CDR3 is built from 15 residues. The germline V gene has CDR1 LNHNV and CDR2 YYDKDF (reference sequence). V lost 9 bases to trimming and J lost 4 bases, with 20 bases between them. The CDR3 here is CATRRGQGASDTQYF. The CDR3 region has the DNA TGTGCCACTAGGCGGGGGCAGGGGGCCTCAGATACGCAGTATTTT.

In this sample, this clonotype turned up a few times. V is TRBV10-3 and J is TRBJ2-2; D not certain. Germline V gene sequence: CDR1 ENHRY, CDR2 SYGVKD. The CDR3 runs 16 residues. V was shortened by 4 bases and J by 4 bases, with 16 bases between the two germline ends. CDR3 DNA sequence: TGTGCCATCAGTGGAGCGCAGGATTGGGGCACCGGGGAGCTGTTTTTT. This gives the protein CAISGAQDWGTGELFF.

This clonotype was observed a few times. This chain connects TRBV24-1 to TRBJ2-3; D is uncertain. CDR3 length: 14 residues. Germline CDR1 and CDR2: KGHDR and SFDVKD. V shed 4 bases and J shed 1 base, with 8 bases lying between them. CDR3 protein: CATSDADRTDTQYF. CDR3 in DNA: TGTGCCACCAGTGACGCGGACCGCACAGATACGCAGTATTTT.

This clonotype was observed a few times. The genes are TRBV5-1 and TRBJ2-7, with TRBD1 as a possible D gene (6 bases). Between the trimmed V and J ends, which lost 1 base and 2 bases, there was a span of 13 bases. The CDR3 consists of 15 residues. Looked up from germline, CDR1 is SGHRS and CDR2 is YFSETQ. In nucleotides, the CDR3 is TGCGCCAGCAGCTTGACAGGGCGTAATCCCTACGAGCAGTACTTC. It codes for CASSLTGRNPYEQYF.

V and J are TRBV20-1 and TRBJ1-6, with D unresolved. V was pared by 1 base and J by 2 bases, with 27 bases between. The germline CDR1 and CDR2 sequences are DFQATT and SNEGSKA (reference sequence). CDR3 size: 21 residues. In nucleotides, the CDR3 is TGCAGTGCTAGAGCCCCAAGTGGTAGGGTCCCCCCTAGGCCCTATAATTCACCCCTCCACTTT. This codes for CSARAPSGRVPPRPYNSPLHF.

This clonotype appeared a few times. The V and J genes are TRBV29-1 and TRBJ2-4; D is perhaps TRBD1 (6 bases). The end of the DNA fits TRBJ2-7 better, so the J call may be wrong. From germline, CDR1 is SQVTM and CDR2 ANQGSEA. This CDR3 is 14 amino acids long. The CDR3 sequence: CSVEVTVGGHEQYF. For the CDR3, the DNA is TGCAGCGTTGAAGTCACCGTAGGGGGTCACGAGCAGTACTTC.

This clonotype was observed a few times. The V call is TRBV20-1, the J call TRBJ2-3; 7 nucleotides align to TRBD2. This CDR3 has 14 amino acids. The junction had 9 bases not matched to a gene; V was cut back by 5 bases and J by 4 bases. From germline, CDR1 is DFQATT and CDR2 SNEGSKA (reference sequence). The CDR3 is CSASSTGGADTQYF. The CDR3 bases are TGCAGTGCTTCTTCTACGGGAGGAGCAGATACGCAGTATTTT.

This clonotype has at least ten counts. V is TRBV6-5 and J is TRBJ1-2; no definite D call. This CDR3 region has 14 residues. Germline CDR1 MNHEY, CDR2 SVGAGI. V dropped 6 bases and J dropped 6 bases, with 17 bases sitting between them. The CDR3, as DNA: TGTGCCAGCAGCGAGAACAGTATTCCCAATGGCTACACCTTC. As protein: CASSENSIPNGYTF.

This clonotype has a handful of counts. This rearrangement joins TRBV10-3 to TRBJ2-6, with D possibly matching TRBD1 (5 bases). Germline assignment: CDR1 ENHRY and CDR2 SYGVKD. The CDR3 runs 17 residues. The germline V and J ends were trimmed by 2 bases and 0 bases, with 11 bases remaining between them. CDR3 DNA sequence: TGTGCCATCAGTGAGCAGGGATCCGGCTCTGGGGCCAACGTCCTGACTTTC. Amino acids: CAISEQGSGSGANVLTF.

The V and J genes are TRBV20-1 and TRBJ1-1; 7 bases are a match to TRBD1. The V gene end was trimmed by 4 bases and the J gene end by 1 base; junction bases not matched to a gene: 6. From germline, CDR1 is DFQATT and CDR2 SNEGSKA (reference sequence). There are 14 residues in the CDR3. CDR3: CSAIQGLANTEAFF. CDR3 sequence (DNA): TGCAGTGCTATACAGGGGCTGGCGAACACTGAAGCTTTCTTT.

The chain employs TRBV6-5 and TRBJ2-3; a weak D match, TRBD1 (5 bases). V lost 2 bases to trimming and J lost 6 bases, with 9 bases between them. Germline loops: CDR1 MNHEY, CDR2 SVGAGI. This CDR3 is 13 amino acids long. This chain's CDR3 is CASSYPTGDTQYF. The CDR3 DNA reads TGTGCCAGCAGTTACCCCACAGGTGATACGCAGTATTTT.

The table lists this clonotype with a few counts. The CDR3 loop is CATSRAVGNGNEQFF. The CDR3 DNA reads as TGTGCCACCAGCAGAGCAGTGGGAAATGGCAATGAGCAGTTCTTC. The rearrangement joins TRBV15 to TRBJ2-1; D call uncertain. The CDR3 sequence is 15 residues long. The germline V gene has CDR1 LNHNV and CDR2 YYDKDF (reference sequence). V lost 1 base to trimming and J lost 6 bases, with 13 bases between them.

The chain combines TRBV5-5 with TRBJ1-5; 7 bases map to TRBD1. CDR1 and CDR2 (germline): SGHKS, YYEKEE (reference sequence). V gave up 2 bases and J gave up 6 bases; unmatched junction bases: 5. There are 14 residues in the CDR3. The CDR3 sequence is CASSFTPGGQPQHF. The CDR3 DNA follows: TGTGCCAGCAGCTTTACCCCAGGGGGTCAGCCCCAGCATTTT. Based on the CDR3 plus reference TRBV5-5 and TRBJ1-5, the full variable domain is DAGVTQSPTHLIKTRGQQVTLRCSPISGHKSVSWYQQVLGQGPQFIFQYYEKEERGRGNFPDRFSARQFPNYSSELNVNALLLGDSALYLCASSFTPGGQPQHFGDGTRLSIL.